This T cell receptor beta chain was identified in a study of blood T cell repertoires in COVID-19. Some clones are missing from TCRdb's copy, which holds only in-frame ones; the method was immunoSEQ multiplex PCR. The sample consists of around 300,000 clones, nearly 90% of them appearing once. Trimming left V 4 bases short and J 7 bases short, with 15 bases between. This CDR3 spans 14 amino acids. Germline CDR1 is SGDLS and CDR2 is YYNGEE. This TCR came from a woman aged 40 to 55 with COVID-19, enrolled during active disease. Sequenced sample: peripheral blood. The chain employs TRBV9 and TRBJ2-1, with D unresolved. This CDR3 reads CASSHGLQENEQFF. The DNA for the CDR3 is TGTGCCAGCAGCCACGGCCTCCAGGAAAATGAGCAGTTCTTC.